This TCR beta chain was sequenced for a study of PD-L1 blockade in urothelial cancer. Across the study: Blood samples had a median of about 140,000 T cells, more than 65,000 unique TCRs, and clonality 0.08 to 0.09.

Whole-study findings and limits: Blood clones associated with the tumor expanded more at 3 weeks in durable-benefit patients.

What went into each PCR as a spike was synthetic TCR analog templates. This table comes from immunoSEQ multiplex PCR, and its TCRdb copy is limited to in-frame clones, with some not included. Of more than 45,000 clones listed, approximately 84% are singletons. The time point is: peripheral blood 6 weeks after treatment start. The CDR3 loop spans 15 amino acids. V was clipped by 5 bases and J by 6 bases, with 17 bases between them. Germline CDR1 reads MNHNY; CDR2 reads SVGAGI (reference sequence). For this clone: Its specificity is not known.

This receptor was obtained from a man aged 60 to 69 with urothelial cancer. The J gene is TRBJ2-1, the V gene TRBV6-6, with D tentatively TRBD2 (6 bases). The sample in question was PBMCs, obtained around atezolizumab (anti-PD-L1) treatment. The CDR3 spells CASSPGRGGSNEQFF. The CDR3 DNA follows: TGTGCCAGCAGTCCTGGGCGAGGAGGGAGCAATGAGCAGTTCTTC.